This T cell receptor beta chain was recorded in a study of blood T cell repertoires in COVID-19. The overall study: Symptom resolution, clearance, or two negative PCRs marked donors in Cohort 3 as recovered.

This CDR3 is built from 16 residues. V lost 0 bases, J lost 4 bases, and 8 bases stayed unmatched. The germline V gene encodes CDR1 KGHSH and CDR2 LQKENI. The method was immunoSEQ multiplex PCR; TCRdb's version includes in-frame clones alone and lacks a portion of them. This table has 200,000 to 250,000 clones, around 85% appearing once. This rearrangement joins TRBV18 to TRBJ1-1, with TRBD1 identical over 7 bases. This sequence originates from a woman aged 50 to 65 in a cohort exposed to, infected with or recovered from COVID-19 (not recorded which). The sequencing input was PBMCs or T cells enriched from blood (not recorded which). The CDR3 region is CASSPPLTGYGTEAFF. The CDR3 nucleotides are TGTGCCAGCTCACCACCGCTGACAGGGTATGGCACTGAAGCTTTCTTT.